Shown below are 20 T cell receptor beta chains from a single sample sequenced in a study of lymphopenia after photon versus proton radiotherapy. The assay was immunoSEQ multiplex PCR, and TCRdb's table has in-frame clones only and misses some. The sample lists 55,000 to 70,000 clones, 75% to 90% occurring once. The starting material was peripheral blood, obtained from a patient treated with photon-based radiotherapy. The receptors originated from a middle-aged man with gastric cancer.

CDR3 protein: CASSLRARGITDTQYF. CDR3 in DNA: TGTGCCAGCAGCTTAAGGGCAAGGGGCATCACAGATACGCAGTATTTT. J is TRBJ2-3 and V is TRBV7-3, with D perhaps TRBD1 (5 bases). The CDR3 is 16 amino acids. Germline V gene lookup returns CDR1 SGHTA and CDR2 FQGTGA. V was clipped by 1 base and J by 2 bases, with 13 bases between them.

V and J are TRBV5-4 and TRBJ2-2; the match to TRBD1 covers 7 bases. CDR3 length equals 16 residues. V trimming: 4 bases; J trimming: 1 base; junction bases outside the gene matches: 7. The V gene's germline CDR1 is SGHNT and CDR2 YYREEE (reference sequence). Written as DNA, the CDR3 is TGTGCCAGCAGCCCCAAGGACAGGCGGAACACCGGGGAGCTGTTTTTT. Protein: CASSPKDRRNTGELFF.

This chain uses TRBV27 with TRBJ1-2; 7 bases line up with TRBD1. V lost 5 bases, J lost 1 base, and 1 base stayed unmatched. CDR1 MNHEY and CDR2 SMNVEV come from the germline V gene (reference sequence). The CDR3 covers 13 residues. CDR3 protein: CASSRDSNYGYTF. The DNA of the CDR3 is TGTGCCAGCAGTCGGGACAGTAACTATGGCTACACCTTC.

J is TRBJ2-3 and V is TRBV19; no firm D call. The CDR3 contains 15 residues. Trimming took off 4 bases at V and 4 bases at J, with 15 bases between the two ends. CDR1 and CDR2 (germline): LNHDA, SQIVND (reference sequence). The DNA for the CDR3 is TGTGCCAGTAGTAGATCACAACCGGTCGCAGATACGCAGTATTTT. Translated, it gives CASSRSQPVADTQYF.

The J gene is TRBJ2-2, the V gene TRBV28; 15 bases match TRBD2. The CDR3 is 17 amino acids. Germline CDR1 is MDHEN and CDR2 is SYDVKM. The junction had 2 bases not matched to a gene; V was cut back by 0 bases and J by 6 bases. The CDR3 reads CASSLWGLAGGPGELFF. In DNA, the CDR3 is TGTGCCAGCAGTTTATGGGGACTAGCGGGGGGACCCGGGGAGCTGTTTTTT.

The rearrangement uses TRBV30 and TRBJ1-5; D might be TRBD1 (5 bases). Germline-derived CDR1 and CDR2 are GTSNPN and SVGIG (reference sequence). The V end was cut by 5 bases, the J end by 7 bases, with 15 bases between. The CDR3 is 13 amino acids. The CDR3 reads CAWGRGARQPQHF. The CDR3 nucleotides read TGTGCCTGGGGAAGAGGGGCAAGGCAGCCCCAGCATTTT.

The gene calls are TRBV29-1 and TRBJ2-5; the match to TRBD1 covers 7 bases. The germline CDR1 and CDR2 sequences are SQVTM and ANQGSEA. This CDR3 has 15 amino acids. J gave up 5 bases and V 7 bases, and 16 bases lay outside the gene matches. The CDR3 nucleotides read TGCAGCGCACTGGGAACTGTCAGGGGGTTCGAGACCCAGTACTTC. As protein: CSALGTVRGFETQYF. Filled out from reference TRBV29-1 and TRBJ2-5, the complete variable domain reads SAVISQKPSRDICQRGTSLTIQCQVDSQVTMMFWYRQQPGQSLTLIATANQGSEATYESGFVIDKFPISRPNLTFSTLTVSNMSPEDSSIYLCSALGTVRGFETQYFGPGTRLLVL.

This clone has only a few counts. This chain joins TRBV11-1 and TRBJ2-7; 11 bases map to TRBD1. CDR1 is SGHAT, CDR2 FQDESV, per germline (reference sequence). There are 14 residues in the CDR3. The J segment lost 4 bases and the V segment lost 5 bases, leaving 4 bases of the junction unmatched. The CDR3 DNA sequence: TGTGCCAGCAGCCGGGGACAGGGGGAGTACGAGCAGTACTTC. Translation: CASSRGQGEYEQYF. Variable domain in full (rest from reference TRBV11-1 and TRBJ2-7): EAEVAQSPRYKITEKSQAVAFWCDPISGHATLYWYRQILGQGPELLVQFQDESVVDDSQLPKDRFSAERLKGVDSTLKIQPAELGDSAMYLCASSRGQGEYEQYFGPGTRLTVT.

The chain links TRBV27 to TRBJ2-2; 8 bases are a match to TRBD1. Germline assignment: CDR1 MNHEY and CDR2 SMNVEV (reference sequence). This CDR3 region has 15 residues. V lost 0 bases and J lost 5; bases outside the gene matches: 2. CDR3 region: CASSLSGDRTGELFF. The CDR3 region has the DNA TGTGCCAGCAGTTTATCGGGGGACAGGACCGGGGAGCTGTTTTTT.

This clone came up a few times. The J gene is TRBJ1-5, the V gene TRBV23-1; TRBD1 aligns across 10 bases. TRBV23-1 is recorded as an ORF, its role being uncertain. V dropped 1 base and J dropped 4; count of bases not matched to a gene: 7. There are 17 residues in the CDR3. CDR3: CASSQLGQGNENQPQHF. The CDR3, as DNA: TGCGCCAGCAGTCAATTGGGACAGGGGAACGAGAATCAGCCCCAGCATTTT.

The V gene is TRBV18, the J gene TRBJ2-7; no firm D call. Per germline, CDR1 KGHSH and CDR2 LQKENI. The CDR3 is 10 amino acids. V lost 3 bases, J lost 3 bases, and 0 bases lay in between. The CDR3 DNA reads TGTGCCAGCTCACCCTACGAGCAGTACTTC. The encoded protein is CASSPYEQYF.

This clone came up once. This chain links TRBV19 with TRBJ1-2; 8 bases are a match to TRBD1. The V gene's germline CDR1 is LNHDA and CDR2 SQIVND (reference sequence). V lost 6 bases, J lost 6 bases, and 9 bases stayed unmatched. The CDR3 extends over 14 amino acids. The CDR3 bases are TGTGCCAGTAGGAGCCCGGACAGGGTCCATGGCTACACCTTC. Translating it yields CASRSPDRVHGYTF.

This clone came up once. The J gene is TRBJ2-7, the V gene TRBV5-4; D perhaps matches TRBD2 (5 bases). This CDR3 has 16 amino acids. The germline V gene encodes CDR1 SGHNT and CDR2 YYREEE (reference sequence). V gave up 3 bases and J gave up 5 bases, with 21 bases separating them. Here the CDR3 reads CASSSDPVRGSHEQYF. In DNA, the CDR3 is TGTGCCAGCAGCTCAGACCCCGTCAGAGGGTCCCACGAGCAGTACTTC.

The chain couples TRBV11-3 to TRBJ2-2; 7 bases map to TRBD1. The germline V gene encodes CDR1 SGHNT and CDR2 YENEEA. The J segment lost 4 bases and the V segment lost 3 bases, leaving 2 bases of the junction unmatched. The CDR3 is made up of 14 amino acids. CDR3 DNA: TGTGCCAGCAGCTTGCCAGGGGGCACCGGGGAGCTGTTTTTT. This encodes CASSLPGGTGELFF.

The chain carries TRBV6-5 and TRBJ2-3; weak D call: TRBD2 (5 bases). This CDR3 has 14 amino acids. Germline V gives CDR1 MNHEY, CDR2 SVGAGI. The ends were cut back, 5 bases at V and 5 bases at J, with 14 bases in the middle. The CDR3, as DNA: TGTGCCAGCAGTCCCTTGGTCGGAGGAGATACGCAGTATTTT. Translation: CASSPLVGGDTQYF.

V is TRBV19 and J is TRBJ1-5; D call uncertain. The V gene lost 9 bases and the J gene lost 0 bases, with 15 bases spanning the gap. Germline loops: CDR1 LNHDA, CDR2 SQIVND (reference sequence). The CDR3 consists of 15 residues. The CDR3 is CASKPTKYSNQPQHF. CDR3 sequence (DNA): TGTGCCAGCAAACCTACAAAATATAGCAATCAGCCCCAGCATTTT. The entire variable domain, with the rest obtained from reference TRBV19 and TRBJ1-5, is as follows: DGGITQSPKYLFRKEGQNVTLSCEQNLNHDAMYWYRQDPGQGLRLIYYSQIVNDFQKGDIAEGYSVSREKKESFPLTVTSAQKNPTAFYLCASKPTKYSNQPQHFGDGTRLSIL.

In its sample, this clone was seen a few times. The chain joins TRBV19 to TRBJ1-6; 7 nucleotides agree with TRBD1. Germline V lookup: CDR1 LNHDA, CDR2 SQIVND (reference sequence). CDR3 size: 15 residues. The V segment lost 3 bases and the J segment 7 bases; nucleotides outside the gene matches: 6. Here the CDR3 DNA reads TGTGCCAGTAGTATGATCGACAGGGTCAATTCACCCCTCCACTTT. This codes for CASSMIDRVNSPLHF.

The chain has TRBV18 and TRBJ2-6; D remains unclear. Germline V gives CDR1 KGHSH, CDR2 LQKENI. V was clipped by 2 bases and J by 0 bases, with 5 bases between them. CDR3 length equals 15 residues. CDR3 loop: CASSPGNSGANVLTF. Here the CDR3 DNA reads TGTGCCAGCTCACCAGGGAACTCTGGGGCCAACGTCCTGACTTTC.

The V gene is TRBV9, the J gene TRBJ1-4; D is ambiguous. Germline V gives CDR1 SGDLS, CDR2 YYNGEE. This CDR3 has 16 amino acids. V dropped 0 bases and J dropped 4 bases, with 13 bases sitting between them. CDR3 region: CASSVESGHGNEKLFF. Here the CDR3 DNA reads TGTGCCAGCAGCGTAGAGTCCGGGCATGGTAATGAAAAACTGTTTTTT.

This clone was picked up a small number of times. This sequence joins TRBV27 and TRBJ2-2; 10 nucleotides agree with TRBD1. In germline, CDR1 is MNHEY, CDR2 SMNVEV (reference sequence). CDR3 length: 16 residues. The V and J ends lost 7 bases and 7 bases, in that order; junction bases with no gene match: 12. Here the CDR3 DNA reads TGTGCCAGCACCTTCATGAAGACAGGGGGCATCGGGGAGCTGTTTTTT. Its protein is CASTFMKTGGIGELFF.